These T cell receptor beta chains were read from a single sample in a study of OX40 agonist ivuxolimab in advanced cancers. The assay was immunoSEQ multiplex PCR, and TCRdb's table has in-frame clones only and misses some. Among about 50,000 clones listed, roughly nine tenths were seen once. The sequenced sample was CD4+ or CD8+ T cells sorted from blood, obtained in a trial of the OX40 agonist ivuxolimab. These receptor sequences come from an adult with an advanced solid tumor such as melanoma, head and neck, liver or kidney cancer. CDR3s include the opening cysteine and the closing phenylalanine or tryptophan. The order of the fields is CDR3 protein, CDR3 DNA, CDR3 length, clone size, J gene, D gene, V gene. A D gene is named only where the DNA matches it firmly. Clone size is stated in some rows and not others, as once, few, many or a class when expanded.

cdr3_aa: CATSGLAVLKQFF
cdr3_nt: TGTGCCACCTCGGGACTAGCGGTATTAAAGCAGTTCTTC
cdr3_length: 13
clone_size: NA
j_call: TRBJ2-1
d_call: TRBD2
v_call: TRBV19

cdr3_aa: CASSFWTDHEKLFF
cdr3_nt: TGTGCCAGCAGCTTCTGGACAGACCATGAAAAACTGTTTTTT
cdr3_length: 14
clone_size: NA
j_call: TRBJ1-4
d_call: NA
v_call: TRBV11-2

cdr3_aa: CASTGGSYNEQFF
cdr3_nt: TGTGCCAGCACCGGGGGCTCCTACAATGAGCAGTTCTTC
cdr3_length: 13
clone_size: NA
j_call: TRBJ2-1
d_call: NA
v_call: TRBV6-5

cdr3_aa: CASSRLTDTQYF
cdr3_nt: TGTGCCAGCAGCCGCCTCACAGATACGCAGTATTTT
cdr3_length: 12
clone_size: NA
j_call: TRBJ2-3
d_call: NA
v_call: TRBV7-9

cdr3_aa: CSVRGGRTESSGANVLTF
cdr3_nt: TGCAGCGTACGAGGGGGCCGGACGGAGAGCTCTGGGGCCAACGTCCTGACTTTC
cdr3_length: 18
clone_size: NA
j_call: TRBJ2-6
d_call: TRBD1
v_call: TRBV29-1

cdr3_aa: CASSQGGETQYF
cdr3_nt: TGTGCCAGCAGCCAAGGAGGAGAGACCCAGTACTTC
cdr3_length: 12
clone_size: NA
j_call: TRBJ2-5
d_call: NA
v_call: TRBV14

cdr3_aa: CASSQAQGPTQYF
cdr3_nt: TGCGCCAGCAGCCAAGCGCAGGGTCCAACGCAGTATTTT
cdr3_length: 13
clone_size: NA
j_call: TRBJ2-3
d_call: NA
v_call: TRBV4-1

cdr3_aa: CAKLGGTGELFF
cdr3_nt: TGTGCCAAACTAGGGGGGACCGGGGAGCTGTTTTTT
cdr3_length: 12
clone_size: NA
j_call: TRBJ2-2
d_call: NA
v_call: TRBV2

cdr3_aa: CASSLARGRTDNEKLFF
cdr3_nt: TGTGCCAGCAGCTTAGCGCGGGGACGGACCGACAATGAAAAACTGTTTTTT
cdr3_length: 17
clone_size: NA
j_call: TRBJ1-4
d_call: NA
v_call: TRBV7-9

cdr3_aa: CASSWGQGSSSPLHF
cdr3_nt: TGTGCCAGCAGCTGGGGACAGGGGAGTAGTTCACCCCTCCACTTT
cdr3_length: 15
clone_size: NA
j_call: TRBJ1-6
d_call: TRBD1
v_call: TRBV7-9

cdr3_aa: CAIRPTSGSLNEQFF
cdr3_nt: TGTGCCATCCGGCCGACTAGCGGGAGTCTGAATGAGCAGTTCTTC
cdr3_length: 15
clone_size: NA
j_call: TRBJ2-1
d_call: TRBD2
v_call: TRBV10-3

cdr3_aa: CASSQDSLAGGDINEQFF
cdr3_nt: TGCGCCAGCAGCCAAGACTCCTTAGCGGGAGGCGACATCAATGAGCAGTTCTTC
cdr3_length: 18
clone_size: NA
j_call: TRBJ2-1
d_call: TRBD2
v_call: TRBV4-3

cdr3_aa: CASSPRIASTEAFF
cdr3_nt: TGTGCCAGCAGCCCCCGAATCGCGAGCACTGAAGCTTTCTTT
cdr3_length: 14
clone_size: medium-sized
j_call: TRBJ1-1
d_call: NA
v_call: TRBV7-8

cdr3_aa: CAWRRTAAGELFF
cdr3_nt: TGTGCCTGGAGGAGGACGGCGGCCGGGGAGCTGTTTTTT
cdr3_length: 13
clone_size: NA
j_call: TRBJ2-2
d_call: NA
v_call: TRBV30

cdr3_aa: CASSLAGTLGTEAFF
cdr3_nt: TGTGCCAGCAGCTTGGCCGGGACCCTGGGGACTGAAGCTTTCTTT
cdr3_length: 15
clone_size: NA
j_call: TRBJ1-1
d_call: NA
v_call: TRBV5-6

cdr3_aa: CASSMGFEKLFF
cdr3_nt: TGTGCCAGCAGTATGGGTTTTGAAAAACTGTTTTTT
cdr3_length: 12
clone_size: NA
j_call: TRBJ1-4
d_call: NA
v_call: TRBV6-1

cdr3_aa: CASSSKGTGLMEQYF
cdr3_nt: TGTGCCAGCAGCTCCAAAGGGACAGGGTTAATGGAGCAGTACTTC
cdr3_length: 15
clone_size: once
j_call: TRBJ2-7
d_call: TRBD1
v_call: TRBV5-4

cdr3_aa: CASSLYQPQGAFNEAFF
cdr3_nt: TGCGCCAGCAGCCTATATCAGCCCCAGGGGGCGTTTAATGAAGCTTTCTTT
cdr3_length: 17
clone_size: NA
j_call: TRBJ1-1
d_call: TRBD1
v_call: TRBV5-1

cdr3_aa: CASGSLMAGGNNEQFF
cdr3_nt: TGTGCTAGTGGTTCCCTTATGGCGGGGGGTAACAATGAGCAGTTCTTC
cdr3_length: 16
clone_size: few
j_call: TRBJ2-1
d_call: TRBD2
v_call: TRBV12-5

cdr3_aa: CASSEGQGFSDTQYF
cdr3_nt: TGCGCCAGCAGCGAGGGACAGGGTTTTTCAGATACGCAGTATTTT
cdr3_length: 15
clone_size: NA
j_call: TRBJ2-3
d_call: TRBD1
v_call: TRBV5-1

cdr3_aa: CVSLSVGGVGNQPQHF
cdr3_nt: TGTGTTTCTCTCTCGGTCGGGGGGGTCGGCAATCAGCCCCAGCATTTT
cdr3_length: 16
clone_size: NA
j_call: TRBJ1-5
d_call: NA
v_call: TRBV7-7

cdr3_aa: CASSSGGGGTEAFF
cdr3_nt: TGTGCCAGCTCCTCCGGGGGGGGCGGAACTGAAGCTTTCTTT
cdr3_length: 14
clone_size: NA
j_call: TRBJ1-1
d_call: NA
v_call: TRBV18

cdr3_aa: CASSQELAGGPETQYF
cdr3_nt: TGCGCCAGCAGCCAAGAATTAGCGGGGGGGCCAGAGACCCAGTACTTC
cdr3_length: 16
clone_size: NA
j_call: TRBJ2-5
d_call: TRBD2
v_call: TRBV4-1

cdr3_aa: CASSLAVTPNTEAFF
cdr3_nt: TGTGCCAGCAGCTTAGCGGTTACCCCGAACACTGAAGCTTTCTTT
cdr3_length: 15
clone_size: NA
j_call: TRBJ1-1
d_call: NA
v_call: TRBV7-6

cdr3_aa: CASRGASGGHYGYTF
cdr3_nt: TGTGCCAGCAGGGGCGCGTCCGGGGGGCACTATGGCTACACCTTC
cdr3_length: 15
clone_size: once
j_call: TRBJ1-2
d_call: NA
v_call: TRBV7-9

cdr3_aa: CASSLEQGNSNQPQHF
cdr3_nt: TGTGCCAGCAGCCTCGAACAGGGAAATAGCAATCAGCCCCAGCATTTT
cdr3_length: 16
clone_size: NA
j_call: TRBJ1-5
d_call: NA
v_call: TRBV7-6

cdr3_aa: CASSDWETKNIQYF
cdr3_nt: TGTGCCAGCAGTGATTGGGAAACCAAAAACATTCAGTACTTC
cdr3_length: 14
clone_size: NA
j_call: TRBJ2-4
d_call: NA
v_call: TRBV2

cdr3_aa: CASSLMAYGTDTQYF
cdr3_nt: TGCGCCAGCAGTTTAATGGCCTACGGCACAGATACGCAGTATTTT
cdr3_length: 15
clone_size: NA
j_call: TRBJ2-3
d_call: NA
v_call: TRBV5-1

cdr3_aa: CASSFGAPLTEYEQYF
cdr3_nt: TGTGCCAGCAGCTTTGGGGCCCCGCTGACTGAGTACGAGCAGTACTTC
cdr3_length: 16
clone_size: NA
j_call: TRBJ2-7
d_call: NA
v_call: TRBV7-8

cdr3_aa: CASSLDGSTDTQYF
cdr3_nt: TGTGCCAGCAGCTTAGACGGGAGCACAGATACGCAGTATTTT
cdr3_length: 14
clone_size: NA
j_call: TRBJ2-3
d_call: NA
v_call: TRBV7-2

cdr3_aa: CASRNRETEAFF
cdr3_nt: TGTGCCAGCAGAAACAGGGAAACTGAAGCTTTCTTT
cdr3_length: 12
clone_size: NA
j_call: TRBJ1-1
d_call: NA
v_call: TRBV28

cdr3_aa: CASSNGLVGTDTQYF
cdr3_nt: TGTGCCAGCAGCAACGGACTAGTAGGTACAGATACGCAGTATTTT
cdr3_length: 15
clone_size: few
j_call: TRBJ2-3
d_call: TRBD2
v_call: TRBV9

cdr3_aa: CASSQGDLGTEAFF
cdr3_nt: TGTGCCAGCAGCCAAGGGGATCTGGGCACTGAAGCTTTCTTT
cdr3_length: 14
clone_size: NA
j_call: TRBJ1-1
d_call: NA
v_call: TRBV4-2

cdr3_aa: CASSFGPSYEQYF
cdr3_nt: TGTGCCAGCAGCTTCGGACCCTCCTACGAGCAGTACTTC
cdr3_length: 13
clone_size: once
j_call: TRBJ2-7
d_call: NA
v_call: TRBV7-6

cdr3_aa: CASSQLSGTDEAFF
cdr3_nt: TGTGCCAGCAGCCAACTGTCCGGGACGGATGAAGCTTTCTTT
cdr3_length: 14
clone_size: NA
j_call: TRBJ1-1
d_call: NA
v_call: TRBV14

cdr3_aa: CASSYRESWGYTF
cdr3_nt: TGTGCCAGCAGTTACAGGGAATCGTGGGGCTACACCTTC
cdr3_length: 13
clone_size: NA
j_call: TRBJ1-2
d_call: NA
v_call: TRBV6-5

cdr3_aa: CASSLAGTEAFF
cdr3_nt: TGTGCCAGCAGTTTAGCGGGAACTGAAGCTTTCTTT
cdr3_length: 12
clone_size: NA
j_call: TRBJ1-1
d_call: NA
v_call: TRBV27

cdr3_aa: CASSERRTAEAFF
cdr3_nt: TGTGCCAGCAGTGAAAGGAGAACGGCCGAAGCTTTCTTT
cdr3_length: 13
clone_size: NA
j_call: TRBJ1-1
d_call: NA
v_call: TRBV25-1

cdr3_aa: CASSGGWEGETQYF
cdr3_nt: TGTGCCAGCAGCGGGGGCTGGGAAGGGGAGACCCAGTACTTC
cdr3_length: 14
clone_size: NA
j_call: TRBJ2-5
d_call: NA
v_call: TRBV9

cdr3_aa: CASSPPDRIIYGYTF
cdr3_nt: TGTGCCAGCTCACCACCAGACAGGATAATCTATGGCTACACCTTC
cdr3_length: 15
clone_size: NA
j_call: TRBJ1-2
d_call: NA
v_call: TRBV18

cdr3_aa: CASSPPLANQETQYF
cdr3_nt: TGTGCCAGCTCACCACCGTTGGCTAACCAAGAGACCCAGTACTTC
cdr3_length: 15
clone_size: once
j_call: TRBJ2-5
d_call: NA
v_call: TRBV18

cdr3_aa: CASSFPQGDYGYTF
cdr3_nt: TGTGCCAGCAGCTTCCCTCAGGGTGACTATGGCTACACCTTC
cdr3_length: 14
clone_size: NA
j_call: TRBJ1-2
d_call: NA
v_call: TRBV13